Sample share makes the clone carrying this TCR beta chain large. What it recognizes is unknown. Gene names denote mouse genes. The sequenced fragment ends 4 residues before the CDR3 boundary, so the rest is inferred from the germline J gene. Other DNA sequences in this sample translate to the same CDR3. The germline gives CDR1 NNHDY, CDR2 SYVADS. CDR3 length: 14 residues. This record comes from a study of CD8+ T cells in alopecia areata. General observations from the study: Among the cells sequenced in scalp samples are also the resident alphabeta T cells of normal skin. Possibly as an HLA-related effect, TCR sharing across patients appeared less clear than in mice. Affected scalp, especially in alopecia totalis/universalis, had a higher clonality than normal scalp did.

Once RNA had been extracted, it was reverse transcribed into cDNA to act as the sequencing template. Measured with immunoSEQ multiplex PCR; TCRdb has only the in-frame clones, and not every one. The repertoire yields 1,200 to 1,500 clones, none seen only once; the top ten contain less than 40%. The origin of this receptor is a C3H/HeJ mouse with alopecia areata. The strain bears MHC haplotype H2-k. V is TRBV13-3 and J is TRBJ1-2, with D possibly being TRBD1 (6 bases). Sequencing was done on a sample of lesional skin. The CDR3 spells CASSDGLGGRDYTF. Partial CDR3 DNA: TGTGCCAGCAGTGATGGCCTGGGGGGGCGC.